This T cell receptor (beta chain) comes out of a study of glioma-infiltrating T cells after dendritic cell vaccination. Findings of the study overall: Estimated pretreatment TIL content predicted outcome after dendritic cell vaccination.

Indicated time point: after dendritic cell vaccination, including at tumor progression/relapse. TCRdb's copy holds only in-frame clones and misses some; the assay was immunoSEQ multiplex PCR. The data contain tens of thousands of clones, 80% to 85% of them singletons. Comment on this clone: Its specificity is unknown.

This specimen was blood, taken after dendritic cell vaccination. This receptor was identified in a human donor with glioblastoma.

CDR3 in amino acids: CASSSDRGVQETQYF. CDR3 DNA: TGTGCCAGCAGCTCGGACAGGGGGGTTCAAGAGACCCAGTACTTC. The V call is TRBV7-9, the J call TRBJ2-5; 10 bases align to TRBD1. The CDR3 runs to 15 residues. Germline CDR1 reads SEHNR; CDR2 reads FQNEAQ (reference sequence). Losses at the gene ends were 4 bases for V and 2 bases for J; bases not matched to a gene: 4.